Listed here are 20 T cell receptor beta chains from one sample, sequenced in a study of CD8+ T cells in alopecia areata. Reverse transcription of extracted RNA yielded cDNA, which provided the sequencing template. The method was immunoSEQ multiplex PCR; TCRdb's version includes in-frame clones alone and lacks a portion of them. The table shows 110,000 or so clones, with about two fifths occurring only once. What was sequenced was CD4+ T cells sorted from blood. The receptors here all came from a human donor with alopecia areata.

The chain has TRBV7-8 and TRBJ2-3; D may be TRBD1 (6 bases). CDR3 size: 14 residues. CDR1 and CDR2 (germline): SGHVS, FQNEAQ. The V and J ends lost 6 bases and 0 bases respectively, with 10 bases between them. CDR3 residues: CASSLQGSTDTQYF. The CDR3 DNA is TGTGCCAGCAGTCTACAGGGTAGCACAGATACGCAGTATTTT. Together with reference TRBV7-8 and TRBJ2-3, the CDR3 gives the full variable domain: GAGVSQSPRYKVAKRGQDVALRCDPISGHVSLFWYQQALGQGPEFLTYFQNEAQLDKSGLPSDRFFAERPEGSVSTLKIQRTQQEDSAVYLCASSLQGSTDTQYFGPGTRLTVL.

V is TRBV18 and J is TRBJ2-7, with TRBD1 identical over 10 bases. Germline trimming cut 0 bases from V and 2 bases from J; bases unmatched to any gene: 1. Germline V gene sequence: CDR1 KGHSH, CDR2 LQKENI. There are 15 residues in the CDR3. Written as DNA, the CDR3 is TGTGCCAGCTCACCACCCGGGACAGGGGCCTACGAGCAGTACTTC. This codes for CASSPPGTGAYEQYF.

This chain joins TRBV5-1 and TRBJ2-5; D is undetermined. Per germline, CDR1 SGHRS and CDR2 YFSETQ. V was pared by 4 bases and J by 4 bases, with 11 bases between. The CDR3 loop spans 13 amino acids. The DNA of the CDR3 is TGCGCCAGCAGCATAGGCCGGCGAGAGACCCAGTACTTC. This gives the protein CASSIGRRETQYF.

The chain uses TRBV6-5 and TRBJ2-2; D is possibly TRBD2 (5 bases). The CDR3 loop spans 15 amino acids. The germline V and J ends were trimmed by 2 bases and 4 bases, with 11 bases remaining between them. In germline, CDR1 is MNHEY, CDR2 SVGAGI. CDR3 loop: CASSYRGSITGELFF. The CDR3 DNA is TGTGCCAGCAGTTACCGAGGGAGTATCACCGGGGAGCTGTTTTTT.

With respect to this clone: Other DNA sequences in the sample encode the same CDR3. J is TRBJ1-1 and V is TRBV29-1, with D unresolved. Trimming took off 1 base at V and 1 base at J, with 4 bases between the two ends. Germline assignment: CDR1 SQVTM and CDR2 ANQGSEA. The CDR3 loop spans 12 amino acids. The CDR3 spells CSVEGGNTEAFF. The CDR3 nucleotides read TGCAGCGTTGAAGGGGGGAACACTGAAGCTTTCTTT. The entire variable domain, with the rest obtained from reference TRBV29-1 and TRBJ1-1, is as follows: SAVISQKPSRDICQRGTSLTIQCQVDSQVTMMFWYRQQPGQSLTLIATANQGSEATYESGFVIDKFPISRPNLTFSTLTVSNMSPEDSSIYLCSVEGGNTEAFFGQGTRLTVV.

The rearrangement uses TRBV6-5 and TRBJ2-1; possible D gene TRBD1, 6 bases. This CDR3 comprises 15 residues. Per germline, CDR1 MNHEY and CDR2 SVGAGI. Trimming cost V 6 bases and J 4 bases, with 16 bases left between them. CDR3 region: CASSLQGSMYNEQFF. The CDR3 coding sequence is TGTGCCAGCAGCCTACAGGGATCTATGTACAATGAGCAGTTCTTC.

This clone turned up a few times. This chain uses TRBV29-1 with TRBJ2-5; D might be TRBD1 (6 bases). With 4 bases removed from V and 2 bases from J, the gap between germline ends came to 11 bases. Germline V lookup: CDR1 SQVTM, CDR2 ANQGSEA. CDR3 size: 13 residues. CDR3 bases: TGCAGCGTTGCGGGACACCAGCAAGAGACCCAGTACTTC. Amino acids: CSVAGHQQETQYF.

V is TRBV29-1 and J is TRBJ2-3; 12 bases agree with TRBD2. Germline loops: CDR1 SQVTM, CDR2 ANQGSEA. CDR3 size: 15 residues. Losses at the gene ends were 4 bases for V and 4 bases for J; bases not matched to a gene: 6. CDR3 nucleotides: TGCAGCGTTGGGGGACTAGCGGGCTTCTCAGATACGCAGTATTTT. Translating gives CSVGGLAGFSDTQYF.

The chain is built from TRBV4-3 and TRBJ2-5; 8 bases agree with TRBD2. Germline lookup yields CDR1 LGHNA and CDR2 YSLEER. With V trimmed by 2 bases and J by 4 bases, 9 bases remained unmatched. This CDR3 spans 16 amino acids. This CDR3 is CASSQSRLAGSETQYF. In nucleotides, the CDR3 is TGCGCCAGCAGCCAAAGTCGTCTAGCGGGCTCAGAGACCCAGTACTTC.

This clone was counted between two and nine times. The chain carries TRBV29-1 and TRBJ2-4; D may be TRBD1 (5 bases). CDR3 length: 15 amino acids. The V and J ends lost 3 bases and 7 bases respectively, with 19 bases between them. Germline V gene data show CDR1 as SQVTM and CDR2 as ANQGSEA. DNA of the CDR3: TGCAGCGTTGAGACAACCAGGGTTTTCGGGAACATTCAGTACTTC. Translation gives CSVETTRVFGNIQYF.

This clone has a handful of counts. The genes are TRBV29-1 and TRBJ2-1; D is unresolved. Germline CDR1 reads SQVTM; CDR2 reads ANQGSEA. V lost 4 bases to trimming and J lost 2 bases, with 12 bases between them. This CDR3 contains 14 residues. CDR3 in amino acids: CSVAAVLTYNEQFF. CDR3 in DNA: TGCAGCGTTGCGGCCGTGTTGACCTACAATGAGCAGTTCTTC.

The V gene is TRBV4-1, the J gene TRBJ1-2; 11 positions match TRBD1. The V gene end was trimmed by 6 bases and the J gene end by 8 bases; junction bases not matched to a gene: 2. In germline, CDR1 is MGHRA, CDR2 YSYEKL. This CDR3 comprises 12 residues. DNA of the CDR3: TGCGCCAGCAGGGACAGGGGGCTCGGCTACACCTTC. This sequence encodes CASRDRGLGYTF.

A few counts support this clone. V usage is TRBV30 and J usage is TRBJ2-5; 14 nucleotides agree with TRBD2. The germline V gene encodes CDR1 GTSNPN and CDR2 SVGIG (reference sequence). The length of the CDR3 is 16 residues. J lost 5 bases, V lost 4 bases, and 9 bases had no gene match. The CDR3, as DNA: TGTGCCTGGAATTTCGGACTAGCGGGAGGAGCGGAGACCCAGTACTTC. Translating it yields CAWNFGLAGGAETQYF.

V and J are TRBV28 and TRBJ2-4; 10 nucleotides match TRBD2. The V and J ends lost 5 bases and 8 bases, in that order; junction bases with no gene match: 6. The germline V gene encodes CDR1 MDHEN and CDR2 SYDVKM. This CDR3 comprises 14 residues. The CDR3 is CASSRTLAGDIQYF. The CDR3 nucleotides read TGTGCCAGCAGTCGTACTCTAGCGGGAGACATTCAGTACTTC.

This clone has just a few counts. The chain recombines TRBV15 with TRBJ1-2; D remains unclear. V lost 1 base and J lost 1, with 7 bases in between. This CDR3 comprises 14 residues. Germline lookup yields CDR1 LNHNV and CDR2 YYDKDF (reference sequence). The CDR3 DNA follows: TGTGCCACCAGCAGAGCGGGCAGTAACTATGGCTACACCTTC. This encodes CATSRAGSNYGYTF.

A few counts support this clone. This chain uses TRBV29-1 with TRBJ2-3; 7 bases fit TRBD2. Germline-derived CDR1 and CDR2 are SQVTM and ANQGSEA. The CDR3 sequence is 13 residues long. V lost 7 bases and J lost 2; bases outside the gene matches: 6. CDR3 in amino acids: CSGWTRFTDTQYF. CDR3 sequence (DNA): TGCAGCGGATGGACTAGATTCACAGATACGCAGTATTTT.

The J gene is TRBJ1-5, the V gene TRBV27, with D possibly matching TRBD1 (6 bases). Trimming removed 6 bases from V and 6 bases from J, with 18 bases in between. The germline CDR1 and CDR2 sequences are MNHEY and SMNVEV (reference sequence). The CDR3 loop spans 15 amino acids. The CDR3, as DNA: TGTGCCAGCAGCCGTCTGGGGCAGGGGAGTCAGCCCCAGCATTTT. It encodes CASSRLGQGSQPQHF.

This clone has at least ten counts. The rearrangement links TRBV5-6 to TRBJ2-5; maybe TRBD2 (6 bases). The CDR3 has 13 residues. With 6 bases removed from V and 3 bases from J, the gap between germline ends came to 12 bases. Per the germline V gene, CDR1 is SGHDT and CDR2 is YYEEEE. The CDR3 DNA reads TGTGCCAGCACGGCGGGGCGGAAAGAGACCCAGTACTTC. It is translated as CASTAGRKETQYF.

This clone occurred a few times. The chain links TRBV30 to TRBJ1-2, with no clear D. The V gene's germline CDR1 is GTSNPN and CDR2 SVGIG (reference sequence). The germline V and J ends were trimmed by 1 base and 7 bases, with 22 bases remaining between them. The CDR3 is 16 amino acids. CDR3 loop: CAWSGIYYKGIGGYTF. The CDR3 DNA reads as TGTGCCTGGAGTGGAATCTATTACAAAGGGATCGGTGGCTACACCTTC.

This chain uses TRBV20-1 with TRBJ2-2; no firm D call. Between the trimmed V and J ends, which lost 6 bases and 7 bases, there was a span of 9 bases. Germline lookup yields CDR1 DFQATT and CDR2 SNEGSKA (reference sequence). The CDR3 runs to 11 residues. CDR3 amino acids: CSAPSRGELFF. The CDR3 DNA sequence: TGCAGTGCCCCTTCGCGCGGGGAGCTGTTTTTT.